The rows below give T cell receptor beta chains drawn from one sample of a study of blood T cell repertoires in COVID-19. Repertoires were generated with immunoSEQ multiplex PCR, while TCRdb's copy carries only in-frame clones and drops some. Of more than 150,000 clones detected, about 87% appear once; the ten largest clones hold 2.7%. Sequenced sample: peripheral blood. Receptors were obtained from a man aged 40-50 years with active or convalescent COVID-19. The CDR3 runs from the conserved cysteine through the conserved F or W. D genes are given only for firm matches. Clone sizes are given selectively: once, few, many, or a class where the clone is expanded.

.	.	TRBV19	TRBJ1-5	CASLPWQAKSNQPQHF	TGTGCCTCCCTACCATGGCAGGCCAAGAGCAATCAGCCCCAGCATTTT
.	.	TRBV3-1/TRBV3-2	TRBJ2-2	CASSQEGGTGELFF	TGTGCCAGCAGCCAAGAAGGAGGAACCGGGGAGCTGTTTTTT
few	TRBD2	TRBV28	TRBJ2-2	CASSITGTTNTGELFF	TGTGCCAGCAGTATTACCGGGACTACGAACACCGGGGAGCTGTTTTTT
.	TRBD2	TRBV6-5	TRBJ2-1	CASRYSGGRTVNEQFF	TGTGCCAGCAGGTACAGCGGGGGGCGTACTGTTAATGAGCAGTTCTTC
.	.	TRBV19	TRBJ1-2	CASSKSRNGREGYTF	TGTGCCAGTAGTAAGTCCCGTAACGGGAGAGAAGGCTACACCTTC
.	TRBD2	TRBV6-6	TRBJ2-3	CASREGDYSTDTQYF	TGTGCCAGCAGAGAAGGGGACTACAGCACAGATACGCAGTATTTT
.	.	TRBV4-1	TRBJ2-7	CASSQDWRTELSYEQYF	TGCGCCAGCAGCCAAGATTGGCGGACAGAATTATCCTACGAGCAGTACTTC
.	TRBD1	TRBV6-6	TRBJ1-4	CASSYGGQGAGEKLFF	TGTGCCAGCAGTTACGGAGGACAGGGCGCGGGTGAAAAACTGTTTTTT
.	TRBD2	TRBV5-1	TRBJ2-4	CASSHTTIAGGPIQYF	TGCGCCAGCAGCCACACAACAATAGCGGGGGGCCCCATTCAGTACTTC
.	TRBD1	TRBV4-1	TRBJ2-1	CASSLRQGANNEQFF	TGCGCCAGCAGCCTCAGACAGGGGGCAAACAATGAGCAGTTCTTC
.	.	TRBV4-1	TRBJ2-7	CASSQDELISYEQYF	TGCGCCAGCAGCCAAGATGAACTGATCTCCTACGAGCAGTACTTC
.	TRBD1	TRBV4-1	TRBJ1-5	CASSQDGQGAYQPQHF	TGCGCCAGCAGCCAAGACGGGCAGGGGGCTTATCAGCCCCAGCATTTT
.	.	TRBV25-1	TRBJ1-3	CASSERSGNTIYF	TGTGCCAGCAGTGAGCGCTCTGGAAACACCATATATTTT
.	TRBD1	TRBV5-6	TRBJ1-1	CASSSLWTGGLNTEAFF	TGTGCCAGCAGCTCCCTGTGGACAGGGGGCTTGAACACTGAAGCTTTCTTT
.	TRBD1	TRBV5-1	TRBJ1-2	CASSLARGQGVYGYTF	TGCGCCAGCAGCTTGGCGCGGGGACAGGGCGTTTATGGCTACACCTTC
.	.	TRBV7-2	TRBJ2-7	CASSLARNYEQYF	TGTGCCAGCAGCTTAGCCAGAAACTACGAGCAGTACTTC
.	.	TRBV30	TRBJ2-2	CAWKQGIKNSGELFF	TGTGCCTGGAAACAGGGAATAAAAAATTCCGGGGAGCTGTTTTTT
few	.	TRBV19	TRBJ1-6	CASSIDRNNSPLHF	TGTGCCAGTAGTATTGACAGGAATAATTCACCCCTCCACTTT
.	.	TRBV3-1/TRBV3-2	TRBJ1-1	CASSQSGMNTEAFF	TGTGCCAGCAGCCAATCAGGCATGAACACTGAAGCTTTCTTT
few	.	TRBV30	TRBJ1-3	CAWSPHRSGNTIYF	TGTGCCTGGAGTCCACATCGCTCTGGAAACACCATATATTTT
once	.	TRBV7-9	TRBJ1-3	CASSFRTGKSGNTIYF	TGTGCCAGCAGCTTTAGGACGGGAAAGTCTGGAAACACCATATATTTT
.	TRBD2	TRBV5-8	TRBJ2-3	CASSYGTSGIDTQYF	TGTGCCAGCAGCTACGGGACTAGCGGGATAGATACGCAGTATTTT
.	.	TRBV7-8	TRBJ2-7	CASSLGQGGYEQYF	TGTGCCAGCAGCTTGGGTCAGGGAGGCTACGAGCAGTACTTC
once	.	TRBV14	TRBJ1-4	CASSPGVFDEKLFF	TGTGCCAGCAGTCCAGGGGTATTTGATGAAAAACTGTTTTTT
.	TRBD1	TRBV5-1	TRBJ2-7	CASSQGTGSYEQYF	TGCGCCAGCAGCCAGGGGACAGGGTCCTACGAGCAGTACTTC
.	.	TRBV18	TRBJ2-7	CASSPEGVEQYF	TGTGCCAGCTCACCAGAAGGAGTCGAGCAGTACTTC
.	.	TRBV19	TRBJ1-4	CATTPDSRNEKLFF	TGTGCCACCACTCCGGACAGTCGGAATGAAAAACTGTTTTTT
few	.	TRBV28	TRBJ2-7	CASSYVDGLEEQYF	TGTGCCAGCAGTTATGTGGATGGACTTGAGGAGCAGTACTTC
.	.	TRBV7-9	TRBJ2-5	CASSSSKRLVEETQYF	TGTGCCAGCAGCTCCTCAAAGAGACTAGTCGAAGAGACCCAGTACTTC
.	TRBD1	TRBV25-1	TRBJ2-7	CASGPGQEVVF	TGTGCCAGCGGTCCGGGACAGGAGGTTGTTTTC
.	TRBD1	TRBV11-3	TRBJ2-1	CASSLGDRGLYNEQFF	TGTGCCAGCAGCTTAGGTGACAGGGGCCTTTACAATGAGCAGTTCTTC
.	.	TRBV4-1	TRBJ2-3	CASSPPPQGVGTDTQYF	TGCGCCAGCAGCCCGCCACCACAGGGTGTGGGTACAGATACGCAGTATTTT
few	.	TRBV2	TRBJ2-3	CASTEGLARTDTQYF	TGTGCCAGCACCGAGGGTCTAGCACGCACAGATACGCAGTATTTT
.	TRBD1	TRBV5-1	TRBJ2-3	CASSLTGGSFTDTQYF	TGCGCCAGCAGCTTGACAGGGGGCTCATTCACAGATACGCAGTATTTT
.	.	TRBV6-5	TRBJ1-6	CASQPGNSPLHF	TGTGCCTCACAGCCGGGGAATTCACCCCTCCACTTT
.	.	TRBV6-1	TRBJ1-5	CASSEGQGYRPQHF	TGTGCCAGCAGTGAAGGTCAGGGGTATAGGCCCCAGCATTTT
.	.	TRBV7-3	TRBJ1-6	CASSSQGLNSPLHF	TGTGCCAGCAGCTCACAGGGTCTTAATTCACCCCTCCACTTT
once	.	TRBV28	TRBJ2-1	CASSSNAGNEFF	TGTGCCAGCAGTAGTAATGCAGGGAATGAATTCTTC
.	TRBD2	TRBV30	TRBJ2-5	CAWSVGGGSAQYF	TGTGCCTGGAGTGTAGGCGGGGGAAGTGCCCAGTACTTC
.	.	TRBV3-1/TRBV3-2	TRBJ2-6	CASSQDGGAFGANVLTF	TGTGCCAGCAGCCAAGACGGGGGAGCTTTTGGGGCCAACGTCCTGACTTTC
.	.	TRBV24-1	TRBJ1-6	CATSEGGFPNSPLHF	TGTGCCACCAGTGAAGGGGGTTTCCCGAATTCACCCCTCCACTTT
.	.	TRBV15	TRBJ1-1	CATSRWVADTEAFF	TGTGCCACCAGCAGGTGGGTCGCGGACACTGAAGCTTTCTTT
.	.	TRBV27	TRBJ1-5	CASSLEGLAFGQPQHF	TGTGCCAGCAGTTTAGAGGGACTGGCGTTCGGTCAGCCCCAGCATTTT
.	.	TRBV5-1	TRBJ1-1	CASSLVGGGTEAFF	TGCGCCAGCAGCTTGGTGGGGGGTGGCACTGAAGCTTTCTTT
.	.	TRBV2	TRBJ1-1	CASREYKTVNTEAFF	TGTGCCAGCAGGGAATATAAGACAGTTAACACTGAAGCTTTCTTT
few	TRBD1	TRBV5-1	TRBJ2-3	CASTTGTGGGDTQYF	TGCGCCAGCACAACCGGGACAGGGGGAGGTGATACGCAGTATTTT
.	TRBD2	TRBV6-5	TRBJ2-1	CASSPGTSDYNEQFF	TGTGCCAGCAGCCCCGGGACTAGCGACTACAATGAGCAGTTCTTC
.	.	TRBV11-2	TRBJ2-5	CASSHQGFQETQYF	TGTGCCAGCAGCCACCAGGGGTTCCAAGAGACCCAGTACTTC
.	.	TRBV15	TRBJ1-1	CATSAVSDTEAFF	TGTGCCACCAGCGCCGTGAGCGACACTGAAGCTTTCTTT
.	.	TRBV2	TRBJ2-7	CASSVSGGSYEQYF	TGTGCCAGCAGTGTCTCCGGGGGTTCCTACGAGCAGTACTTC
.	TRBD1	TRBV28	TRBJ1-6	CASSSQQGNGSPLHF	TGTGCCAGCAGTTCACAACAGGGGAACGGTTCACCCCTCCACTTT
few	TRBD2	TRBV2	TRBJ2-1	CASRTAGTSGGFEQFF	TGTGCCAGCAGGACAGCCGGGACTAGCGGGGGGTTTGAGCAGTTCTTC
.	TRBD1	TRBV28	TRBJ1-3	CASSTGGPGNTIYF	TGTGCCAGCAGTACAGGGGGCCCTGGAAACACCATATATTTT
once	TRBD1	TRBV10-2	TRBJ1-2	CASRDRAFYGYTF	TGCGCCAGCCGGGACAGGGCTTTCTATGGCTACACCTTC
.	TRBD1	TRBV4-1	TRBJ1-1	CASSPLLGQMNTEAFF	TGCGCCAGCAGCCCCCTTTTGGGACAGATGAACACTGAAGCTTTCTTT
.	TRBD1	TRBV19	TRBJ1-3	CASKDRGRSGNTIYF	TGTGCCAGTAAGGACAGGGGCCGATCTGGAAACACCATATATTTT
.	TRBD1	TRBV11-2	TRBJ1-4	CASSLNPGQGAGEKLFF	TGTGCCAGCAGCCTTAATCCGGGACAGGGGGCGGGGGAAAAACTGTTTTTT
.	.	TRBV20-1	TRBJ1-3	CSASSHYSGNTIYF	TGCAGTGCTAGTTCTCACTACTCTGGAAACACCATATATTTT
.	.	TRBV11-1	TRBJ1-6	CASSSTRSYNSPLHF	TGTGCCAGCAGCTCCACACGCTCCTATAATTCACCCCTCCACTTT
.	TRBD2	TRBV10-2	TRBJ2-1	CASSEEAGDNEQFF	TGCGCCAGCAGTGAAGAGGCGGGAGATAATGAGCAGTTCTTC